Each of the 12 T cell receptor beta chains below was sequenced from the same sample in a study of early T cells in non-severe SARS-CoV-2 infection. TCRdb redid the calling of the 5' RACE reads with MiXCR, one entry per CDR3 protein. The sample lists roughly 60,000 distinct CDR3 sequences, around 6% occurring once. The sample comprised whole blood. Every receptor here comes from an adult who was a healthcare worker with PCR-confirmed SARS-CoV-2 infection or an uninfected control (not recorded which).

In this sample, this clonotype turned up many times. J is TRBJ2-7 and V is TRBV20-1; the D is unclear. Trimming shortened V by 6 bases and J by 3 bases, and 12 bases separated the two germline ends. CDR3 length: 12 residues. The germline gives CDR1 DFQATT, CDR2 SNEGSKA (reference sequence). CDR3 in amino acids: CSARLGNYEQYF. The CDR3 DNA sequence: TGCAGTGCACGGCTGGGGAACTACGAGCAGTACTTC.

The table lists this clonotype with a few counts. J is TRBJ1-2 and V is TRBV7-9; possible D gene TRBD1, 6 bases. The CDR3 contains 14 residues. Germline lookup yields CDR1 SEHNR and CDR2 FQNEAQ (reference sequence). V was trimmed by 5 bases and J by 0 bases, leaving 10 bases between them. The CDR3 DNA follows: TGTGCCAGCAGCAGGGACATCTCTAACTATGGCTACACCTTC. Translated: CASSRDISNYGYTF.

V and J are TRBV7-9 and TRBJ2-1, with 8 bases identical to TRBD2. Germline trimming cut 4 bases from V and 8 bases from J; bases unmatched to any gene: 10. This CDR3 has 15 residues. Germline V gene lookup returns CDR1 SEHNR and CDR2 FQNEAQ (reference sequence). CDR3 sequence (DNA): TGTGCCAGCAGCTCAAGACTAGCGCCTGGGGATGAGCAGTTCTTC. This codes for CASSSRLAPGDEQFF.

This clonotype was observed at least ten times. This chain uses TRBV3-1 with TRBJ1-5; no reliable D call. Germline values: CDR1 LGHDT, CDR2 YNNKEL (reference sequence). V lost 0 bases and J 7 bases, leaving 4 bases between the germline ends. The CDR3 sequence is 12 residues long. This CDR3 reads CASSQDRQPQHF. The CDR3 region has the DNA TGTGCCAGCAGCCAAGATAGGCAGCCCCAGCATTTT.

This clonotype was seen more than once but under ten times. The gene calls are TRBV6-1 and TRBJ1-5, with D hard to call. The germline V and J ends were trimmed by 7 bases and 1 base, with 14 bases remaining between them. The CDR3 length is 15 residues. Germline V gene sequence: CDR1 MNHNS, CDR2 SASEGT. In DNA form, the CDR3 reads TGTGCCAGCACTCCCGAGAGGGCGAGCAATCAGCCCCAGCATTTT. It encodes CASTPERASNQPQHF.

The V and J genes are TRBV11-2 and TRBJ1-1; D is perhaps TRBD1 (5 bases). Trimming took 7 bases from V and 4 from J, leaving 19 bases between them. This CDR3 region has 15 residues. The germline V gene encodes CDR1 SGHAT and CDR2 FQNNGV. CDR3 nucleotides: TGTGCCAGCACCTCACCCCCAGGGCTGGGCACTGAAGCTTTCTTT. It is translated as CASTSPPGLGTEAFF.

This clonotype was detected many times. The chain uses TRBV20-1 and TRBJ2-2; D not certain. CDR1 is DFQATT and CDR2 is SNEGSKA in the germline V gene (reference sequence). V was clipped by 8 bases and J by 1 base, with 11 bases between them. The CDR3 contains 13 residues. The CDR3 region has the DNA TGCAGTTCGCCTAGGGAGAACACCGGGGAGCTGTTTTTT. Translation: CSSPRENTGELFF.

This clonotype was detected ten times or more. The CDR3 bases are TGTGCCAGCTTCGCGTACAAGGAAGGCTATGGCTACACCTTC. Its protein is CASFAYKEGYGYTF. The chain joins TRBV11-2 to TRBJ1-2, with unresolved D. In germline, CDR1 is SGHAT, CDR2 FQNNGV. The CDR3 has 14 residues. Between the trimmed V and J ends, which lost 8 bases and 4 bases, there was a span of 17 bases. Supplemented by reference TRBV11-2 and TRBJ1-2, the full variable domain reads EAGVAQSPRYKIIEKRQSVAFWCNPISGHATLYWYQQILGQGPKLLIQFQNNGVVDDSQLPKDRFSAERLKGVDSTLKIQPAKLEDSAVYLCASFAYKEGYGYTFGSGTRLTVV.

The genes are TRBV6-6 and TRBJ2-7, with 11 bases fitting TRBD2. V was clipped by 6 bases and J by 3 bases; unmatched bases: 7. CDR3 size: 15 residues. Per germline, CDR1 MNHNY and CDR2 SVGAGI (reference sequence). The CDR3 nucleotides are TGTGCCAGCAGCCATAGCGGGAGGGGTAGCTACGAGCAGTACTTC. Protein product: CASSHSGRGSYEQYF.

By proportion, this clonotype is medium-sized. The genes are TRBV6-2 or TRBV6-3 and TRBJ2-7; 8 bases match TRBD2. The CDR3 runs to 13 residues. After removal of 2 bases from V and 5 bases from J, the junction contained 2 bases not matched to a gene. Germline CDR1 reads MNHEY; CDR2 reads SVGEGT. Written as DNA, the CDR3 is TGTGCCAGCAGTTACGGCGGGAGGAACGAGCAGTACTTC. Protein sequence: CASSYGGRNEQYF.

This clonotype was recorded a few times. The chain carries TRBV24-1 and TRBJ2-5; TRBD1 agrees at 11 bases. V was pared by 9 bases and J by 3 bases, with 11 bases of the junction left unmatched. From germline, CDR1 is KGHDR and CDR2 SFDVKD. CDR3 length: 16 amino acids. The CDR3 reads CATAKLGQGDEETQYF. The CDR3 DNA reads TGTGCCACCGCGAAGTTGGGACAGGGGGATGAAGAGACCCAGTACTTC.

There are many counts of this clonotype. The rearrangement uses TRBV20-1 and TRBJ1-2; TRBD1 agrees at 8 bases. Per the germline V gene, CDR1 is DFQATT and CDR2 is SNEGSKA (reference sequence). Unmatched junction bases numbered 6, after V lost 3 bases and J lost 6 bases. This CDR3 is 13 amino acids long. The CDR3 DNA reads as TGCAGTGCTAGCGGGGTACAGGGGGATGGCTACACCTTC. Translation gives CSASGVQGDGYTF.